The subject of this entry is one T cell receptor (beta chain). The V gene lost 0 bases and the J gene lost 11 bases, with 17 bases spanning the gap. This CDR3 has 14 residues. Per the germline V gene, CDR1 is SGHRS and CDR2 is YFSETQ. Per the original data handling: From reference gene primer amplification, estimates of nucleated cell counts were derived. TCRdb keeps only in-frame clones here, not all; method: immunoSEQ multiplex PCR. The V and J calls and clone size come from that table; D and trimming were worked out from the DNA. The repertoire holds under 80,000 clones, approximately 80% seen once, with approximately 12% in the top ten. The data were taken from a study of blood T cell repertoires in COVID-19.

Sequencing input: peripheral blood. This clonotype originated in a human donor in a cohort sampled during active COVID-19. The chain employs TRBV5-1 and TRBJ1-1; D is perhaps TRBD1 (5 bases). Here the CDR3 DNA reads TGCGCCAGCAGCTTGGGGGCCCGCAGGGACTATGCTTTCTTT. It translates to CASSLGARRDYAFF.